This T cell receptor (beta chain) was captured in a study of CD8 T cells in Susac syndrome. Sequencing targeted TCR beta in blood CD8+ and CD4+ T cells. Negative isolation yielded the CD8+ and CD4+ T cells, while FACS enriched the TEMRA cells. Looked up from germline, CDR1 is SGHDT and CDR2 is YYEEEE. Trimming took 4 bases from V and 4 from J; bases not matched to a gene: 9. The CDR3 consists of 15 residues. Reverse transcription used about 0.45 to 1 ug RNA and random hexamers. The method of amplification for TCR beta CDR3 was immunoSEQ multiplex PCR, covering 54 Vbeta and 13 Jbeta. MiXCR, run by TCRdb on the immunoSEQ multiplex PCR reads, gives a single entry per CDR3 protein. Here the sample spans 200,000 to 300,000 distinct CDR3 sequences, 80% to 95% being singletons.

What was sequenced was CD4+ T cells from PBMCs. This TCR came from a human donor with multiple sclerosis. The V and J genes are TRBV5-6 and TRBJ2-3; 7 bases fit TRBD2. CDR3 region: CASSTPGGGADTQYF. CDR3 DNA: TGTGCCAGCAGCACCCCTGGGGGAGGGGCAGATACGCAGTATTTT.